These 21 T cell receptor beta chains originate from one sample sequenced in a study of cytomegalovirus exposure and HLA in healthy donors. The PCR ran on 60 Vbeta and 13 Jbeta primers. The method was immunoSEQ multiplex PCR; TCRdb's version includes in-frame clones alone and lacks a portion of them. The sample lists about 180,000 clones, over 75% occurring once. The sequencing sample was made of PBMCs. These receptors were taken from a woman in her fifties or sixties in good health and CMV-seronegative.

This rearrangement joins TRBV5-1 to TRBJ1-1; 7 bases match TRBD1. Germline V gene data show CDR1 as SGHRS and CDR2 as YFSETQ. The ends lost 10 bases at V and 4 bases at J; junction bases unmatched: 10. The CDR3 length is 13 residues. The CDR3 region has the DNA TGCGCCTGTACAGGGGAGCTCGGCACTGAAGCTTTCTTT. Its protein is CACTGELGTEAFF.

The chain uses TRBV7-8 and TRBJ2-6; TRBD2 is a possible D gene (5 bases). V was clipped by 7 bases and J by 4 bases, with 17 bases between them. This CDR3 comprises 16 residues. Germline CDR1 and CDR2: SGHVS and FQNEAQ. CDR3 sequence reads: CASKLNPGSGANVLTF. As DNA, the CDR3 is TGTGCCAGCAAACTCAACCCGGGGTCGGGGGCCAACGTCCTGACTTTC.

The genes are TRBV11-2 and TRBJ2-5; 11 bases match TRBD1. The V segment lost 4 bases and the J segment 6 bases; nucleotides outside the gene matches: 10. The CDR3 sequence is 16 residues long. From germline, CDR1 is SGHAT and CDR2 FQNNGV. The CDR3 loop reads CASSSYKDRGLKTQYF. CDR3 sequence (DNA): TGTGCCAGCAGCTCCTACAAGGACAGGGGGCTTAAGACCCAGTACTTC.

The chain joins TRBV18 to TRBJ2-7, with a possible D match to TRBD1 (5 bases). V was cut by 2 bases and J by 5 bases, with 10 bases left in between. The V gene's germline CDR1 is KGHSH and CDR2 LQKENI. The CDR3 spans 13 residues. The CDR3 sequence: CASSPSRAHEQYF. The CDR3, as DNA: TGTGCCAGCTCACCAAGCAGGGCCCACGAGCAGTACTTC.

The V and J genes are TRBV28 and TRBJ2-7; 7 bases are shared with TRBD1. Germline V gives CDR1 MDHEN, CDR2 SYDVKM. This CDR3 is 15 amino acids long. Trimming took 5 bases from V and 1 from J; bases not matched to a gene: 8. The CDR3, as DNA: TGTGCCAGCAGTCCACACCGACAGGGTTCCTACGAGCAGTACTTC. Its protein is CASSPHRQGSYEQYF.

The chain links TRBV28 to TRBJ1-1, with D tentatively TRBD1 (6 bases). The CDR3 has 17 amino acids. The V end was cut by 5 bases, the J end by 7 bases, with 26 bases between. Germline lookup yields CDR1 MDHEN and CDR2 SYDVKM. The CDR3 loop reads CASSTKGVWGSVNEAFF. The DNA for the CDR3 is TGTGCCAGCAGTACAAAGGGGGTATGGGGGAGCGTGAATGAAGCTTTCTTT.

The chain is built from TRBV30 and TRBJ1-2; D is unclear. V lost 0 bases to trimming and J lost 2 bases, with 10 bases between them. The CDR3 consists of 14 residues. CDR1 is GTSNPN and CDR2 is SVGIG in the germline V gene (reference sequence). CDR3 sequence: CAWSVSNGNYGYTF. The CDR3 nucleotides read TGTGCCTGGAGTGTCAGTAACGGGAACTATGGCTACACCTTC.

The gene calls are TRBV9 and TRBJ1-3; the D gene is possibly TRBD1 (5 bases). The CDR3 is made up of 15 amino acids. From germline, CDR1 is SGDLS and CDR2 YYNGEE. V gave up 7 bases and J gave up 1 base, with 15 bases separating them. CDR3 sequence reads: CASGGISGSGNTIYF. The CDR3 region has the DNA TGTGCCAGCGGGGGGATCTCAGGATCTGGAAACACCATATATTTT.

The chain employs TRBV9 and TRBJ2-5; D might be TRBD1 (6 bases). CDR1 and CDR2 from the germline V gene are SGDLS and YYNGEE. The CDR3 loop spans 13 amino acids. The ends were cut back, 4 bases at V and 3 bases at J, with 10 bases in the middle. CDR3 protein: CASSSGQKETQYF. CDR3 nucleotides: TGTGCCAGCAGCTCAGGACAGAAAGAGACCCAGTACTTC.

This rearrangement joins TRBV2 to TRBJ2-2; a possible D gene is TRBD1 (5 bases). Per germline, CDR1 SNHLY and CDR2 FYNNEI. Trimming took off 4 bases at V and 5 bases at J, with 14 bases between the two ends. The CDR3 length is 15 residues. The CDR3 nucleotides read TGTGCCAGCAGTGTTGTCAGGGTTGAAACCGGGGAGCTGTTTTTT. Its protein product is CASSVVRVETGELFF.

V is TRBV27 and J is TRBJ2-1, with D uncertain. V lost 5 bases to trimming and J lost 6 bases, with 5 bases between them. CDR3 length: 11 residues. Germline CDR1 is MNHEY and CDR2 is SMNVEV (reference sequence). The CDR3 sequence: CASSTFNEQFF. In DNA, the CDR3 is TGTGCCAGCAGTACATTCAATGAGCAGTTCTTC.

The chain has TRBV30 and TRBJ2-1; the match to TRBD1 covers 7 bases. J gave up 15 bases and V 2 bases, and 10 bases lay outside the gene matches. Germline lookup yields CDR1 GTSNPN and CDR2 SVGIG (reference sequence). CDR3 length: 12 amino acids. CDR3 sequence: CAWSPTGDKTFF. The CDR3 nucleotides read TGTGCCTGGAGTCCTACAGGGGATAAGACGTTCTTC.

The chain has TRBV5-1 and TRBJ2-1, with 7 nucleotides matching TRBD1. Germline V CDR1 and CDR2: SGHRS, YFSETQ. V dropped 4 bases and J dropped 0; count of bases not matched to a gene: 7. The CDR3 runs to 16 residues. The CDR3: CASSRQGQSSYNEQFF. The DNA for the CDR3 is TGCGCCAGCAGCCGGCAGGGACAGAGCTCCTACAATGAGCAGTTCTTC.

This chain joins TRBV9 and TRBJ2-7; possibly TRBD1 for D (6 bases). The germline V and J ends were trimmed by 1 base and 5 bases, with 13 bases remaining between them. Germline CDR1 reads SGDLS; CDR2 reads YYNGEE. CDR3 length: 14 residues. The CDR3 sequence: CASSVTGRGDEQYF. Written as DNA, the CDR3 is TGTGCCAGCAGCGTAACAGGGCGTGGTGACGAGCAGTACTTC.

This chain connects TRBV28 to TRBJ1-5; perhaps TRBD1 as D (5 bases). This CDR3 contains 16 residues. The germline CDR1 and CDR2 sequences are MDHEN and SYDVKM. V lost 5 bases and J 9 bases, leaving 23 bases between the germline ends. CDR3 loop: CASSAESRAGLWPQHF. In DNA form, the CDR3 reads TGTGCCAGCAGTGCTGAATCCAGGGCAGGTCTATGGCCCCAGCATTTT.

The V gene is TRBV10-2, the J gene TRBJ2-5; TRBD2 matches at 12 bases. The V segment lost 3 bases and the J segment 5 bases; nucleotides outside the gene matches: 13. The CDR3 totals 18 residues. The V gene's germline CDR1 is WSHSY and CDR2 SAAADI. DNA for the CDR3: TGCGCCAGCAGTGACCCAACAAGGACTAGCGGGGTACTGGAGACCCAGTACTTC. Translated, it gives CASSDPTRTSGVLETQYF.

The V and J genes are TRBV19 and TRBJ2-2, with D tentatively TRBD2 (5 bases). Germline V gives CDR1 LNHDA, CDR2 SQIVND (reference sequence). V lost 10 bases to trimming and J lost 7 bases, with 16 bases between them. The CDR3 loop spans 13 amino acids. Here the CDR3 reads CATRRSRSGELFF. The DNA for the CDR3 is TGTGCCACCCGGAGGAGTAGAAGCGGGGAGCTGTTTTTT.

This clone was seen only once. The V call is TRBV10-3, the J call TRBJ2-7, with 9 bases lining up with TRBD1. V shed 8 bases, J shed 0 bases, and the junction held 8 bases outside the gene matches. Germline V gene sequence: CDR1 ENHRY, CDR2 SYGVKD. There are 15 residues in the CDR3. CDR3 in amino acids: CAIQWGQGLSYEQYF. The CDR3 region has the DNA TGTGCCATCCAATGGGGACAGGGCCTCTCCTACGAGCAGTACTTC.

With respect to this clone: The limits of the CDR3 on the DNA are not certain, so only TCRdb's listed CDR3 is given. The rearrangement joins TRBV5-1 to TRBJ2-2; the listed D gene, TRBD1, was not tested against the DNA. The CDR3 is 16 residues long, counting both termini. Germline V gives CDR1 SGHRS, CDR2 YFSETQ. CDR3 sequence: CASSFQTGFGAGELFF.

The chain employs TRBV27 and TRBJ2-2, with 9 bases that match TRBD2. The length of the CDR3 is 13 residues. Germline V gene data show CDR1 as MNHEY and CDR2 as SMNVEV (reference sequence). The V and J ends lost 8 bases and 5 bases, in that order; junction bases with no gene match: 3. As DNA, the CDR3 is TGTGCCAGCGCCCTAGCGGGGACCGGGGAGCTGTTTTTT. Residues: CASALAGTGELFF.

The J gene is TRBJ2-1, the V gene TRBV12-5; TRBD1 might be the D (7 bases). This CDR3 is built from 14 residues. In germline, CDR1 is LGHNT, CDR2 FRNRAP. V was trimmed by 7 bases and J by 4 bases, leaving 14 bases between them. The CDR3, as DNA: TGTGCTAGTGACGAGGGGGCGGGGTACAATGAGCAGTTCTTC. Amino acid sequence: CASDEGAGYNEQFF.